The TCR beta chain described here comes from a study of early T cells in non-severe SARS-CoV-2 infection. At the level of the study: Sequencing targeted bulk RNA from unsorted whole blood, leaving chains unpaired. Study findings and constraints: The study's VDJdb matching favored anti-spike CD8 responses and missed private and CD4 specificities.

The table lists this clonotype with many counts. Antigen unknown. Tagging with unique molecular identifiers was applied to individual cDNA molecules. TCRdb reprocessed the 5' RACE reads via MiXCR and lists one record per CDR3 protein. This sample carries tens of thousands of distinct CDR3 sequences, 5.8% of them seen once, and the ten largest clones take around a quarter. CDR1 is SGHTA and CDR2 is FQGNSA in the germline V gene. Trimming shortened V by 4 bases and J by 5 bases, and 17 bases separated the two germline ends. There are 15 residues in the CDR3. The TCR sequence derives from an adult who was a healthcare worker with PCR-confirmed SARS-CoV-2 infection or an uninfected control (not recorded which). The sequenced sample was whole blood. The chain couples TRBV7-2 to TRBJ2-5, with D perhaps TRBD1 (6 bases). The CDR3 nucleotides read TGTGCCAGCAGCTATCTAGGGGCCAGGGGTGAGACCCAGTACTTC. Amino acids: CASSYLGARGETQYF.